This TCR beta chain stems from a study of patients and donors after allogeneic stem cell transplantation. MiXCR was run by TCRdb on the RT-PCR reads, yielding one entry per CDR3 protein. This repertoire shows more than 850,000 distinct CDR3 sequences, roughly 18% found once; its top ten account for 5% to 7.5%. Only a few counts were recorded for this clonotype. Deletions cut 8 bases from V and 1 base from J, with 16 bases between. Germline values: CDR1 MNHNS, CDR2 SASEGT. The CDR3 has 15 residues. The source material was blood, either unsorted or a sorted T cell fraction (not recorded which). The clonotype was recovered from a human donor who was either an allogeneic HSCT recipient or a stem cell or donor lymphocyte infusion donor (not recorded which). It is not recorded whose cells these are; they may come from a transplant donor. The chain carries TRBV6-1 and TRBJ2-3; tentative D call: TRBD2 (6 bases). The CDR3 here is CASRDGGTRTDTQYF. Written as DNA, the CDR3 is TGTGCCAGCCGGGATGGCGGGACCCGCACAGATACGCAGTATTTT.